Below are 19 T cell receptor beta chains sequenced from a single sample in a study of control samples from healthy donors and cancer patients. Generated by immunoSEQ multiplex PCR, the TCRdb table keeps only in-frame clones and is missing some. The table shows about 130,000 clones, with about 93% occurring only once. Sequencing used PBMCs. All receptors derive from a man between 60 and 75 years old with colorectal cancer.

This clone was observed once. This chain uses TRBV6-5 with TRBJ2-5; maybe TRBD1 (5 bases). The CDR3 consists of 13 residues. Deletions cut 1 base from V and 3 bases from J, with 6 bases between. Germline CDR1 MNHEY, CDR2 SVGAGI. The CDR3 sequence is CASSYWGKETQYF. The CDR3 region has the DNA TGTGCCAGCAGTTACTGGGGCAAAGAGACCCAGTACTTC.

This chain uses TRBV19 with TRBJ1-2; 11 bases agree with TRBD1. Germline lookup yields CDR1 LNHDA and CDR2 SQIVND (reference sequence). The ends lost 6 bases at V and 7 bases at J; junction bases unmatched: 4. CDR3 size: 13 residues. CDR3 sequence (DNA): TGTGCCAGTAGACGGACAGGGGGCCGTGGCTACACCTTC. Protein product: CASRRTGGRGYTF.

The CDR3 loop is CASSAKGRRASEAFF. Written as DNA, the CDR3 is TGTGCCAGCAGCGCCAAGGGACGGAGGGCCTCTGAAGCTTTCTTT. J is TRBJ1-1 and V is TRBV5-4; D perhaps matches TRBD1 (5 bases). Per germline, CDR1 SGHNT and CDR2 YYREEE (reference sequence). The CDR3 length is 15 residues. V lost 4 bases, J lost 6 bases, and 19 bases lay in between.

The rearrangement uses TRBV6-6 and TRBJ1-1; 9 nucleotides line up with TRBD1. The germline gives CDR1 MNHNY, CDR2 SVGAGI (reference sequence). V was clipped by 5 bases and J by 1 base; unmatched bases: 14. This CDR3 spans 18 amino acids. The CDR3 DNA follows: TGTGCCAGCAGTCTAGACGGACGCGGGACAGGGTCGAACACTGAAGCTTTCTTT. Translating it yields CASSLDGRGTGSNTEAFF.

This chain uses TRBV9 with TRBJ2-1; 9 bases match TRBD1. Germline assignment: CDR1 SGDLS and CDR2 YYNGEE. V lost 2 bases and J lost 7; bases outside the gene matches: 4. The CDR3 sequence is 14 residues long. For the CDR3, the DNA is TGTGCCAGCAGCGTGGGACAGGGAGGGAATGAGCAGTTCTTC. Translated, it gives CASSVGQGGNEQFF. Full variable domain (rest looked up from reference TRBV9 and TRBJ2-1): DSGVTQTPKHLITATGQRVTLRCSPRSGDLSVYWYQQSLDQGLQFLIQYYNGEERAKGNILERFSAQQFPDLHSELNLSSLELGDSALYFCASSVGQGGNEQFFGPGTRLTVL.

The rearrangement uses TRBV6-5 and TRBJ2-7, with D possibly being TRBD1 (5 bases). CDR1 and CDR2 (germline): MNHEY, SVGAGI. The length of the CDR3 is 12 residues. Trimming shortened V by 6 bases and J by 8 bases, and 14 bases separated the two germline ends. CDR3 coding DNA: TGTGCCAGCAGACCTACAGGTGGACAGCAGTACTTC. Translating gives CASRPTGGQQYF.

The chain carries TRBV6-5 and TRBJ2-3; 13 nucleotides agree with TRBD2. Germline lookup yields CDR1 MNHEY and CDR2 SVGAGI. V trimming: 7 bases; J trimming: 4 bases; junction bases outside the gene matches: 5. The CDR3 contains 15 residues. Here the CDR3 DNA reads TGTGCCAGCACCCCACTAGCGGGGGGGCCAGATACGCAGTATTTT. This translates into CASTPLAGGPDTQYF.

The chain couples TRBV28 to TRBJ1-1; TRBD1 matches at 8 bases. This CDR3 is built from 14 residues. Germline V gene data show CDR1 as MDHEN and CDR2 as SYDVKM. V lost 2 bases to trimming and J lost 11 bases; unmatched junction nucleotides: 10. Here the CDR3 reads CASSLGTGLREAFF. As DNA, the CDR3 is TGTGCCAGCAGTTTAGGGACAGGACTCAGGGAGGCTTTCTTT.

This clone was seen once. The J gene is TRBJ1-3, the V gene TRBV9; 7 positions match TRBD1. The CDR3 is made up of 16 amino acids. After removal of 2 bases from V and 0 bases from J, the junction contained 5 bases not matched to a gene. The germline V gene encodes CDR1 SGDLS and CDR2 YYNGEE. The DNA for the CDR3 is TGTGCCAGCAGCGTGGCGGGACAGAGCTCTGGAAACACCATATATTTT. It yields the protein CASSVAGQSSGNTIYF.

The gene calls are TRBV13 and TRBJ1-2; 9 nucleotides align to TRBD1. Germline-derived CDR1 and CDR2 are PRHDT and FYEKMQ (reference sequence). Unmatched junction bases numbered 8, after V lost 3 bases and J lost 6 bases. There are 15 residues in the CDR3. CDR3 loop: CASSFRDREVHGYTF. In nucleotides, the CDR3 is TGTGCCAGCAGCTTCCGGGACAGGGAAGTCCATGGCTACACCTTC.

In DNA form, the CDR3 reads TGTGCCAGTAGTATGATGTGGGAGGGTTCTGGGGCCAACGTCCTGACTTTC. Its protein product is CASSMMWEGSGANVLTF. This chain links TRBV19 with TRBJ2-6; 7 bases agree with TRBD2. Germline V gene sequence: CDR1 LNHDA, CDR2 SQIVND (reference sequence). After removal of 3 bases from V and 1 base from J, the junction contained 6 bases not matched to a gene. CDR3 size: 17 residues.

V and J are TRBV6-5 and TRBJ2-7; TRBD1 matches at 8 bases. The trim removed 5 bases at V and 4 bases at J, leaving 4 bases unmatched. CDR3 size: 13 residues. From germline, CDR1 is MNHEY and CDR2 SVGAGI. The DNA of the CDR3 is TGTGCCAGCAGTAGGACAGGGAATTACGAGCAGTACTTC. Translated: CASSRTGNYEQYF.

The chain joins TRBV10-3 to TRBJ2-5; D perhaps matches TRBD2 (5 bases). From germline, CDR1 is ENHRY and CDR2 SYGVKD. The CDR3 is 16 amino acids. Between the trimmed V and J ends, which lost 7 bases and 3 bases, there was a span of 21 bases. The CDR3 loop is CAIIAWGSAGEETQYF. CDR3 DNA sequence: TGTGCCATCATAGCTTGGGGTAGCGCGGGCGAAGAGACCCAGTACTTC.

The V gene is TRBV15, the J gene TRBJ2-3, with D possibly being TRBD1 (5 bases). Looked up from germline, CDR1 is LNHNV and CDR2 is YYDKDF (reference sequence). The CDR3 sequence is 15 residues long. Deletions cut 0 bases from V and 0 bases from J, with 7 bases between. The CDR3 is CATSRDGHSTDTQYF. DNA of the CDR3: TGTGCCACCAGCAGAGATGGACATAGCACAGATACGCAGTATTTT.

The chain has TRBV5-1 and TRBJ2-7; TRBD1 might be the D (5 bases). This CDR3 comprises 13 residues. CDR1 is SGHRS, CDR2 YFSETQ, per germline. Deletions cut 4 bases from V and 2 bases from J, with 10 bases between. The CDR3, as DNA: TGCGCCAGCAGCGGCGACAGAACCTACGAGCAGTACTTC. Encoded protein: CASSGDRTYEQYF.

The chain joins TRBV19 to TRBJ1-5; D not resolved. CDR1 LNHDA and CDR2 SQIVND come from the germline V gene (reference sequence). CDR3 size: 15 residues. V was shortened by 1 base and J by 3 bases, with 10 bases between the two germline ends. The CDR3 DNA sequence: TGTGCCAGTAGTATAGGGGGTCGCATCAATCAGCCCCAGCATTTT. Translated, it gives CASSIGGRINQPQHF.

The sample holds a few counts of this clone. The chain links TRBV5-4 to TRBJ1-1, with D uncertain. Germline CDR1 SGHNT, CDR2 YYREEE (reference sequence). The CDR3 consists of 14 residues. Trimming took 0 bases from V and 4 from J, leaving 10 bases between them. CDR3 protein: CASSLDLVGTEAFF. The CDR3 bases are TGTGCCAGCAGCTTGGATCTGGTGGGCACTGAAGCTTTCTTT.

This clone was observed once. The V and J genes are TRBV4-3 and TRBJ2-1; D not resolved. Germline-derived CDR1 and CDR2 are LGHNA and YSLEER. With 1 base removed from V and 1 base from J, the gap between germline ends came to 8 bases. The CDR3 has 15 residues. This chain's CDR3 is CASSQGPDSYNEQFF. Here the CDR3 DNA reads TGCGCCAGCAGCCAAGGTCCAGATTCCTACAATGAGCAGTTCTTC.

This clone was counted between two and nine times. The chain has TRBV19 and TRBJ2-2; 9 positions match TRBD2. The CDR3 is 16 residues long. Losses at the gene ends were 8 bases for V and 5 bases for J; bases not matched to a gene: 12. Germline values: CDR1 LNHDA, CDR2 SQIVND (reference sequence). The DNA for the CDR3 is TGTGCCAGTGGTCCCTTGGCGGGGGGGCCTACCGGGGAGCTGTTTTTT. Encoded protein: CASGPLAGGPTGELFF.